This is a list of T cell receptor beta chains from one sample in a study of T cells in Graves' hyperthyroidism and ophthalmopathy. TCRdb re-called the multiplex PCR reads through MiXCR, storing one row per CDR3 protein. The sample comprises under 450,000 distinct CDR3 sequences, 15% to 19% of which are singletons, and approximately 7.5% rests with the top ten. The source material was blood. These receptors originate from a young woman with Graves' hyperthyroidism. CDR3s leave out the opening cysteine and the closing phenylalanine or tryptophan. D genes are given only for firm matches.

>TRBD1|TRBV24-1|16|TRBJ2-7
ATSDSRTGGRNSYEQY
>.|TRBV5-1|13|TRBJ1-2
ASSLEGNSNYGYT
>.|TRBV29-1|10|TRBJ2-1
YVRASGNEQF
>.|TRBV6-5|12|TRBJ1-5
ASSSSRGDQPQH
>.|TRBV2|13|TRBJ2-2
ASSGAQGGTGELF
>.|TRBV3-1|13|TRBJ1-2
ASSLRAALNYGYT
>.|TRBV5-1|14|TRBJ2-4
ASSSLGLGAKNIQY
>.|TRBV27|11|TRBJ2-7
ASSFSGTYEQY
>.|TRBV4-1|13|TRBJ1-2
ASSQGPPGDYGYT
>.|TRBV6-1|13|TRBJ1-2
ASSTTGSTNYGYT
>.|TRBV7-9|12|TRBJ2-7
ASSVWRGSGEQY
>.|TRBV24-1|11|TRBJ2-7
ATRDSRSYEQY
>.|TRBV6-6|12|TRBJ2-5
ASSYSMERETQY
>TRBD1|TRBV20-1|12|TRBJ1-4
SARGTGGDEKLF
>TRBD1|TRBV30|13|TRBJ2-2
AWSDGTGGTGELF
>.|TRBV7-8|9|TRBJ1-4
ASTSGEKLF
>TRBD1|TRBV2|13|TRBJ2-7
ASKSDRGEAYEQY
>.|TRBV7-9|9|TRBJ2-1
AKGTYNEQF
>TRBD2|TRBV25-1|12|TRBJ2-4
ASSEGRGSNIQY
>.|TRBV4-2|14|TRBJ2-7
ASSPTSAGATYEQY
>TRBD1|TRBV9|16|TRBJ2-7
ASSVGSPGQGISYEQY
>.|TRBV3-1|10|TRBJ2-3
AGSQVTDTQY
>.|TRBV25-1|14|TRBJ1-6
ASSTGRSSYNSPLH
>.|TRBV12-3/TRBV12-4|12|TRBJ2-1
ASRDTSTYNEQF
>TRBD1|TRBV5-1|14|TRBJ2-3
ASSSLTGPTTDTQY
>.|TRBV28|11|TRBJ2-1
ASSPSAWDEQF
>TRBD2|TRBV2|14|TRBJ2-3
ASRERLAGLTDTQY
>.|TRBV29-1|12|TRBJ2-5
SVDITMTQETQY
>.|TRBV7-9|10|TRBJ1-2
ASSSRRGGYT
>TRBD2|TRBV11-2|14|TRBJ2-3
ASSLITGGITDTQY
>.|TRBV6-1|13|TRBJ2-5
ASSDQPPIRDNQY
>.|TRBV5-1|11|TRBJ2-5
ASSLEPQETQY
>TRBD2|TRBV27|14|TRBJ2-3
ASSWRTSGGTDTQY
>.|TRBV12-3/TRBV12-4|14|TRBJ2-7
ASSLAQASVAYEQY
>TRBD2|TRBV5-1|13|TRBJ2-5
ASSPGGQLQETQY
>.|TRBV29-1|14|TRBJ1-2
SVEDLVEEANYGYT